This T cell receptor (beta chain) is from a study of CD8 T cells in ankylosing spondylitis. Study conclusions and caveats: Made up of under 10 highly homologous variants, a TCR beta motif appeared characteristic of ankylosing spondylitis blood.

This CDR3 has 15 residues. Germline V CDR1 and CDR2: SGHRS, YFSETQ. Trimming cost V 3 bases and J 1 base; bases outside gene matches: 2. The TCR beta libraries were generated through quantitative 5'-RACE incorporating molecular barcodes. TCRdb re-derived calls from the 5' RACE reads in MiXCR, one entry per CDR3 protein. This sample yields 500,000 or so distinct CDR3 sequences, of which approximately 5.3% are seen a single time; 3.5% belongs to the top ten. This clonotype was seen ten or more times. Its target is not known. The sequence derives from a male donor with ankylosing spondylitis. This chain uses TRBV5-1 with TRBJ1-5; 9 positions match TRBD1. The sequenced material came from blood, either unsorted or a sorted T cell fraction (not recorded which). This chain's CDR3 is CASSSGQGSNQPQHF. CDR3 bases: TGCGCCAGCAGCTCCGGACAGGGGAGCAATCAGCCCCAGCATTTT.